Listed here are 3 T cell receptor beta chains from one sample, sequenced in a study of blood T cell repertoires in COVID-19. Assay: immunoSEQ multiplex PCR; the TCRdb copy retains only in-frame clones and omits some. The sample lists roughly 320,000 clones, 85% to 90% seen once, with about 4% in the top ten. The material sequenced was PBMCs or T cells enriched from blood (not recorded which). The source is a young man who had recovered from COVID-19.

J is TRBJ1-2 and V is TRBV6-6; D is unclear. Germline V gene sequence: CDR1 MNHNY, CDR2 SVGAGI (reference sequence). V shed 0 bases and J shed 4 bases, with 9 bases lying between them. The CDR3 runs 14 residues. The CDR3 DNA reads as TGTGCCAGCAGTTACTCGGGAGTCCCCTATGGCTACACCTTC. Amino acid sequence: CASSYSGVPYGYTF.

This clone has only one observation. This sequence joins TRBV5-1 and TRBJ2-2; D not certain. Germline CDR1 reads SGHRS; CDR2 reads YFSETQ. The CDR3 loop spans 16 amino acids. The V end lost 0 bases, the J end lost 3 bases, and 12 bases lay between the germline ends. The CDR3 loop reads CASSLVARQDTGELFF. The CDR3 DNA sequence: TGCGCCAGCAGCTTGGTGGCCAGGCAAGACACCGGGGAGCTGTTTTTT.

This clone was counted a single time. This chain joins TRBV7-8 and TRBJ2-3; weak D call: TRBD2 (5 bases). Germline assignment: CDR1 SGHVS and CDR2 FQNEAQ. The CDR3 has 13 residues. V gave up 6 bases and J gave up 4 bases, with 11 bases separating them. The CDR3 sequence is CASSPSGPDTQYF. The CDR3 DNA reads TGTGCCAGCAGTCCCAGCGGCCCAGATACGCAGTATTTT.